This passage covers 28 T cell receptor beta chains from one sample sequenced in a study of T cells in narcolepsy. The table came from immunoSEQ multiplex PCR; TCRdb's copy has only in-frame clones and leaves some out. The profile shows 27,000 or so clones, roughly four fifths of them singletons. Source material: CD45RA- memory CD4+ T cells from PBMCs. These receptors all come from a human donor with narcolepsy.

With respect to this clone: This CDR3 fails to terminate in the conserved phenylalanine or tryptophan, so it likely reflects a read error. The chain joins TRBV5-6 to TRBJ1-1; D gene ambiguous. Trimming left V 0 bases short and J 7 bases short, with 7 bases between. Germline CDR1 reads SGHDT; CDR2 reads YYEEEE. CDR3 size: 12 residues. The CDR3 coding sequence is TGTGCCAGCAGCTTGGAAGTGGGTGAAGCTTTCCTT. This gives the protein CASSLEVGEAFL.

This chain connects TRBV2 to TRBJ2-2; 13 bases map to TRBD2. The CDR3 has 15 amino acids. Looked up from germline, CDR1 is SNHLY and CDR2 is FYNNEI. The V segment lost 6 bases and the J segment 4 bases; nucleotides outside the gene matches: 2. The CDR3 here is CASRTSGRATGELFF. The CDR3 nucleotides read TGTGCCAGCAGAACTAGCGGGAGGGCCACCGGGGAGCTGTTTTTT.

The chain employs TRBV9 and TRBJ1-6, with D possibly matching TRBD1 (5 bases). V was shortened by 3 bases and J by 16 bases, with 26 bases between the two germline ends. The CDR3 loop spans 16 amino acids. Germline V CDR1 and CDR2: SGDLS, YYNGEE. The CDR3 here is CASSANPGTGPFPLHF. The CDR3 DNA is TGTGCCAGCAGCGCCAACCCGGGGACTGGCCCTTTTCCGCTCCACTTT.

The chain links TRBV5-1 to TRBJ1-1, with unresolved D. Germline-derived CDR1 and CDR2 are SGHRS and YFSETQ. Between the trimmed V and J ends, which lost 3 bases and 1 base, there was a span of 7 bases. The CDR3 length is 13 residues. In DNA, the CDR3 is TGCGCCAGCAGCTGGCTGGGGAACACTGAAGCTTTCTTT. Its protein product is CASSWLGNTEAFF.

This clone was picked up one time. The rearrangement joins TRBV19 to TRBJ1-1; D perhaps matches TRBD1 (6 bases). The V gene's germline CDR1 is LNHDA and CDR2 SQIVND (reference sequence). V lost 3 bases and J 7 bases, leaving 15 bases between the germline ends. The CDR3 sequence is 14 residues long. DNA for the CDR3: TGTGCCAGTAGTATGACACAGGGAAAGAGTGAAGCTTTCTTT. Translation gives CASSMTQGKSEAFF.

The J gene is TRBJ2-5, the V gene TRBV10-2; weak D call: TRBD2 (6 bases). The V gene lost 6 bases and the J gene lost 3 bases, with 11 bases spanning the gap. The CDR3 contains 13 residues. CDR1 is WSHSY and CDR2 is SAAADI in the germline V gene. The chain's CDR3 is CASSLSGKETQYF. In DNA, the CDR3 is TGCGCCAGCAGCCTTAGCGGAAAAGAGACCCAGTACTTC.

The chain has TRBV19 and TRBJ1-3, with D unclear. Germline CDR1 and CDR2: LNHDA and SQIVND (reference sequence). V was trimmed by 6 bases and J by 8 bases, leaving 8 bases between them. The CDR3 covers 11 residues. The CDR3: CASRERDTIYF. The CDR3 DNA sequence: TGTGCCAGTAGGGAAAGAGACACCATATATTTT.

The chain employs TRBV18 and TRBJ2-1; 8 bases match TRBD1. CDR3 length: 17 residues. The ends lost 0 bases at V and 6 bases at J; junction bases unmatched: 10. Germline V lookup: CDR1 KGHSH, CDR2 LQKENI. Written as DNA, the CDR3 is TGTGCCAGCTCACCACCAACAGGGGGGACGAAGGGCAATGAGCAGTTCTTC. Translation: CASSPPTGGTKGNEQFF. Filled out from reference TRBV18 and TRBJ2-1, the complete variable domain reads NAGVMQNPRHLVRRRGQEARLRCSPMKGHSHVYWYRQLPEEGLKFMVYLQKENIIDESGMPKERFSAEFPKEGPSILRIQQVVRGDSAAYFCASSPPTGGTKGNEQFFGPGTRLTVL.

This clone was detected once. Here the CDR3 reads CASSDDRDTEAFF. The CDR3 DNA is TGTGCCAGCAGTGACGACAGGGACACTGAAGCTTTCTTT. The rearrangement links TRBV6-5 to TRBJ1-1, with 7 bases fitting TRBD1. Germline V CDR1 and CDR2: MNHEY, SVGAGI. The ends lost 5 bases at V and 3 bases at J; junction bases unmatched: 3. The CDR3 contains 13 residues.

This rearrangement joins TRBV7-2 to TRBJ2-7; 7 bases align to TRBD1. The V segment lost 2 bases and the J segment 5 bases; nucleotides outside the gene matches: 6. CDR3 length equals 14 residues. The germline V gene has CDR1 SGHTA and CDR2 FQGNSA. This CDR3 reads CASSLSNRGHEQYF. CDR3 nucleotide sequence: TGTGCCAGCAGCTTAAGTAACAGGGGCCACGAGCAGTACTTC.

The chain joins TRBV5-1 to TRBJ2-1, with 9 bases lining up with TRBD2. V lost 2 bases to trimming and J lost 12 bases; unmatched junction nucleotides: 15. Per germline, CDR1 SGHRS and CDR2 YFSETQ. The CDR3 loop spans 16 amino acids. Here the CDR3 DNA reads TGCGCCAGCAGCTTAACCGGGACTAGCCATTCGGTAAGGCAGTTCTTC. Encoded protein: CASSLTGTSHSVRQFF.

This clone was seen a handful of times. The rearrangement links TRBV6-1 to TRBJ1-6; D gene ambiguous. This CDR3 has 14 amino acids. Trimming stripped 3 bases from V and 7 bases from J, with 10 bases between. Per germline, CDR1 MNHNS and CDR2 SASEGT. CDR3 coding DNA: TGTGCCAGCAGTGAGTGGGCCAGGAATTCACCCCTCCACTTT. It yields the protein CASSEWARNSPLHF.

The chain joins TRBV21-1 to TRBJ2-1; the DNA was not used to check the table's D call, TRBD2. TRBV21-1 has pseudogene status. The CDR3 runs 16 residues. CDR3 residues: CASSKGSLAGMNEQFF. In DNA, the CDR3 is TGTGCCAGCAGCAAAGGTAGCCTAGCGGGAATGAATGAGCAGTTCTTC.

This clone showed up just a few times. CDR3 sequence: CASSPGGANTQYF. CDR3 nucleotide sequence: TGTGCCAGTAGTCCAGGGGGGGCTAATACGCAGTATTTT. The chain uses TRBV19 and TRBJ2-3, with D perhaps assigned TRBD1 or TRBD2 (7 bases each). The CDR3 consists of 13 residues. Germline V gene sequence: CDR1 LNHDA, CDR2 SQIVND (reference sequence). Trimming took off 5 bases at V and 7 bases at J, with 13 bases between the two ends. Full variable domain (rest looked up from reference TRBV19 and TRBJ2-3): DGGITQSPKYLFRKEGQNVTLSCEQNLNHDAMYWYRQDPGQGLRLIYYSQIVNDFQKGDIAEGYSVSREKKESFPLTVTSAQKNPTAFYLCASSPGGANTQYFGPGTRLTVL.

This chain joins TRBV19 and TRBJ1-2; TRBD1 is a possible D gene (5 bases). Germline CDR1 and CDR2: LNHDA and SQIVND (reference sequence). This CDR3 is 14 amino acids long. The V and J ends lost 2 bases and 9 bases respectively, with 16 bases between them. The CDR3 sequence: CASSIRGAAWSYTF. The CDR3, as DNA: TGTGCCAGTAGTATACGCGGGGCAGCTTGGAGCTACACCTTC.

In its sample, this clone was seen once. DNA of the CDR3: TGTGCCAGCACCGTAGACAGAACGAACACCGGGGAGCTGTTTTTT. It translates to CASTVDRTNTGELFF. The chain has TRBV6-1 and TRBJ2-2; maybe TRBD1 (5 bases). Germline V gene sequence: CDR1 MNHNS, CDR2 SASEGT. The V and J ends lost 7 bases and 0 bases respectively, with 12 bases between them. The CDR3 is 15 amino acids.

The chain has TRBV2 and TRBJ2-3; 11 bases are a match to TRBD2. Germline CDR1 and CDR2: SNHLY and FYNNEI. V gave up 5 bases and J gave up 3 bases; unmatched junction bases: 7. CDR3 length equals 16 residues. The CDR3 reads CASSSLSGGVTDTQYF. In DNA, the CDR3 is TGTGCCAGCAGTTCCCTTAGCGGGGGGGTAACAGATACGCAGTATTTT.

This chain connects TRBV7-9 to TRBJ2-1; 12 bases fit TRBD2. Germline V gene lookup returns CDR1 SEHNR and CDR2 FQNEAQ (reference sequence). The CDR3 contains 12 residues. With 4 bases clipped from V and 16 bases from J, the junction kept 5 bases outside the gene matches. The CDR3 region is CASSSSGRAVFF. In DNA, the CDR3 is TGTGCCAGCAGCTCTAGCGGGAGGGCCGTTTTCTTC.

V usage is TRBV6-4 and J usage is TRBJ2-1, with 12 bases matching TRBD2. Germline V gene lookup returns CDR1 MRHNA and CDR2 SNTAGT. V shed 5 bases, J shed 9 bases, and the junction held 8 bases outside the gene matches. This CDR3 is 15 amino acids long. DNA for the CDR3: TGTGCCAGCAGTTCCGGACTAGCGGGGTCCGGTGAGCAGTTCTTC. This gives the protein CASSSGLAGSGEQFF.

The rearrangement uses TRBV5-4 and TRBJ2-4; 7 bases are a match to TRBD1. V was clipped by 4 bases and J by 2 bases; unmatched bases: 6. Germline CDR1 and CDR2: SGHNT and YYREEE (reference sequence). The CDR3 sequence is 15 residues long. CDR3 bases: TGTGCCAGCAGCCCGAGGGACAGCACCAAAAACATTCAGTACTTC. Encoded protein: CASSPRDSTKNIQYF.

This clone was seen once. The chain links TRBV5-1 to TRBJ1-1, with D perhaps matching TRBD1 (5 bases). V was shortened by 4 bases and J by 1 base, with 11 bases between the two germline ends. From germline, CDR1 is SGHRS and CDR2 YFSETQ. CDR3 length: 14 residues. The CDR3 region is CASSPVGPNTEAFF. As DNA, the CDR3 is TGCGCCAGCAGCCCTGTGGGGCCGAACACTGAAGCTTTCTTT.

V usage is TRBV6-5 and J usage is TRBJ2-7; D is unresolved. Trimming removed 0 bases at V and 5 bases at J, with 11 bases between. This CDR3 comprises 14 residues. Germline V gives CDR1 MNHEY, CDR2 SVGAGI. DNA for the CDR3: TGTGCCAGCAGTTACTCGCAAACTTGGAACGAGCAGTACTTC. The encoded protein is CASSYSQTWNEQYF.

The chain recombines TRBV10-2 with TRBJ1-5; 7 bases match TRBD1. CDR1 is WSHSY, CDR2 SAAADI, per germline. With 6 bases clipped from V and 5 bases from J, the junction kept 10 bases outside the gene matches. This CDR3 spans 15 amino acids. The CDR3 DNA reads TGCGCCAGCAGCAGACAGGGAGACTATTATCAGCCCCAGCATTTT. This sequence encodes CASSRQGDYYQPQHF.

The sample holds a few counts of this clone. The chain is built from TRBV18 and TRBJ1-4, with D maybe TRBD1 (5 bases). The CDR3 spans 15 residues. The germline gives CDR1 KGHSH, CDR2 LQKENI. V was shortened by 4 bases and J by 7 bases, with 16 bases between the two germline ends. Here the CDR3 reads CASSLTGTEGEKLFF. In DNA form, the CDR3 reads TGTGCCAGCTCACTCACCGGGACTGAAGGTGAAAAACTGTTTTTT.

The rearrangement joins TRBV5-1 to TRBJ2-1; 7 nucleotides agree with TRBD1. Trimming took 4 bases from V and 4 from J; bases not matched to a gene: 8. Germline V CDR1 and CDR2: SGHRS, YFSETQ. The CDR3 is made up of 15 amino acids. Written as DNA, the CDR3 is TGCGCCAGCAGCCAAAGGACAGGAAAATACAATGAGCAGTTCTTC. Translating it yields CASSQRTGKYNEQFF.

The rearrangement links TRBV7-6 to TRBJ2-2, with TRBD1 identical over 9 bases. Germline V CDR1 and CDR2: SGHVS, FNYEAQ. The CDR3 is 20 amino acids. Trimming cost V 1 base and J 6 bases; bases outside gene matches: 18. The CDR3 region has the DNA TGTGCCAGCAGCTTAGGGCCTCCACAGGGGGCCGGATTTATGGCCGGGGAGCTGTTTTTT. The encoded protein is CASSLGPPQGAGFMAGELFF. Variable domain in full (rest from reference TRBV7-6 and TRBJ2-2): GAGVSQSPRYKVTKRGQDVALRCDPISGHVSLYWYRQALGQGPEFLTYFNYEAQQDKSGLPNDRFSAERPEGSISTLTIQRTEQRDSAMYRCASSLGPPQGAGFMAGELFFGEGSRLTVL.

The V call is TRBV11-2, the J call TRBJ1-5; D unclear. The CDR3 spans 15 residues. CDR1 is SGHAT and CDR2 is FQNNGV in the germline V gene. Trimming stripped 3 bases from V and 2 bases from J, with 11 bases between. CDR3 DNA: TGTGCCAGCAGCTTTTTCTGGTCAGGCAATCAGCCCCAGCATTTT. Protein product: CASSFFWSGNQPQHF.

This clone was counted a single time. The V call is TRBV7-9, the J call TRBJ2-1, with D perhaps matching TRBD2 (6 bases). The V gene lost 5 bases and the J gene lost 0 bases, with 14 bases spanning the gap. The CDR3 consists of 16 residues. Germline loops: CDR1 SEHNR, CDR2 FQNEAQ (reference sequence). The CDR3 loop reads CASSRGGPSSYNEQFF. The CDR3 DNA is TGTGCCAGCAGCCGAGGAGGGCCTAGCTCCTACAATGAGCAGTTCTTC.